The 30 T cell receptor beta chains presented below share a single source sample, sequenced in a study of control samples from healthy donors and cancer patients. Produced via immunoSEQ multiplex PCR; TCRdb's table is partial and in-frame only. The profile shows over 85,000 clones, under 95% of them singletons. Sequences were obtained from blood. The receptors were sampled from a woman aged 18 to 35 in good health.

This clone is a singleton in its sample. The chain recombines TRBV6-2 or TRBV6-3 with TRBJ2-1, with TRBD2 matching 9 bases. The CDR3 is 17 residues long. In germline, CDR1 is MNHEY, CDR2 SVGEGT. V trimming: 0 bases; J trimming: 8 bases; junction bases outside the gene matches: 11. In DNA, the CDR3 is TGTGCCAGCAGTTACTCGAAGGTGAGCGGGAGGAGGGATGAGCAGTTCTTC. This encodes CASSYSKVSGRRDEQFF.

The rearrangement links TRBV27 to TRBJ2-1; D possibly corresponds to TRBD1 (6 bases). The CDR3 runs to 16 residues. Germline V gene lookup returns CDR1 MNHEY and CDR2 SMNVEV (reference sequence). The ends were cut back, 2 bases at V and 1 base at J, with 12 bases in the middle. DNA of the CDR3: TGTGCCAGCAGTTTACAGGGGCGAACGTCCTACAATGAGCAGTTCTTC. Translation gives CASSLQGRTSYNEQFF.

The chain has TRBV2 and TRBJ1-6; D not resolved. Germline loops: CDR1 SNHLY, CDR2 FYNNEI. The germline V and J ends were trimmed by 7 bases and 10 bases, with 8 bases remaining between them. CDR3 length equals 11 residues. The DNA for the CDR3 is TGTGCCAGCACGGTCAGCTCACCCCTCCACTTT. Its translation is CASTVSSPLHF.

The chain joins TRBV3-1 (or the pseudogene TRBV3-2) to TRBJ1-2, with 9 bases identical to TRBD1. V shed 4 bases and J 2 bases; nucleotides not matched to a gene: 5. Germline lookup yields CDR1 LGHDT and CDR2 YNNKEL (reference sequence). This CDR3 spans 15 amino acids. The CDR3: CASSLWDRANYGYTF. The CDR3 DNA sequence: TGTGCCAGCAGCCTTTGGGACAGGGCCAACTATGGCTACACCTTC.

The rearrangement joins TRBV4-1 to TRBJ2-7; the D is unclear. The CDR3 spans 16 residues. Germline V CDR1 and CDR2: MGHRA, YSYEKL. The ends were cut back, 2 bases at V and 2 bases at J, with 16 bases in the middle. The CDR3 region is CASSQIGPSEAYEQYF. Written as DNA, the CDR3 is TGCGCCAGCAGCCAAATTGGACCTTCCGAGGCCTACGAGCAGTACTTC.

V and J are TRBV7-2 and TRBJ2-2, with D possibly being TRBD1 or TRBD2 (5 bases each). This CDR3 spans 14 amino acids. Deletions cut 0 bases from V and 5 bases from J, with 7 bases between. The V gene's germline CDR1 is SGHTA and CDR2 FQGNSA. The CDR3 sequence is CASSLAWGTGELFF. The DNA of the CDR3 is TGTGCCAGCAGCTTAGCCTGGGGGACCGGGGAGCTGTTTTTT.

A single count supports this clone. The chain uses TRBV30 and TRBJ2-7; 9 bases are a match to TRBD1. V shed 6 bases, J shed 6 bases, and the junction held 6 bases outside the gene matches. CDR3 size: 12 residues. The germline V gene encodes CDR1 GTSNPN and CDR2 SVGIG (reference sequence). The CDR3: CACTQGAVEQYF. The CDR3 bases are TGTGCCTGCACACAGGGGGCGGTCGAGCAGTACTTC.

The DNA for the CDR3 is TGTGCCAGCAGCTTGGTGGCGGGGGGATTCGGAGGCACAGATACGCAGTATTTT. Translating gives CASSLVAGGFGGTDTQYF. The V call is TRBV5-5, the J call TRBJ2-3; 8 nucleotides match TRBD2. CDR1 SGHKS and CDR2 YYEKEE come from the germline V gene (reference sequence). The CDR3 spans 18 residues. The trim removed 0 bases at V and 1 base at J, leaving 10 bases unmatched.

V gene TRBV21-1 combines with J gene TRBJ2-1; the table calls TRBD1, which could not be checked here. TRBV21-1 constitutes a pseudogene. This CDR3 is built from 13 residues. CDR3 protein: CASSNHRESEQFF. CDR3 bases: TGTGCCAGCAGCAACCACAGGGAGAGTGAGCAGTTCTTC.

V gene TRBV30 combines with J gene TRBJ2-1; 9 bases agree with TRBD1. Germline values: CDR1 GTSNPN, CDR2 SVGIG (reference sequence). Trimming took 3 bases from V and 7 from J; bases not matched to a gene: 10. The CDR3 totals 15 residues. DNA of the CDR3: TGTGCCTGGAGAGGCGGGGACAGGGTTTTGAATGAGCAGTTCTTC. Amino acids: CAWRGGDRVLNEQFF.

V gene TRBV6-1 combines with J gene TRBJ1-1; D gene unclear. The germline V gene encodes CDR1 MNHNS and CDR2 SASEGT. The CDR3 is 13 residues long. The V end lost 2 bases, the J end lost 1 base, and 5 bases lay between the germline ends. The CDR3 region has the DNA TGTGCCAGCAGTGAATATTGGAACACTGAAGCTTTCTTT. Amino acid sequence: CASSEYWNTEAFF.

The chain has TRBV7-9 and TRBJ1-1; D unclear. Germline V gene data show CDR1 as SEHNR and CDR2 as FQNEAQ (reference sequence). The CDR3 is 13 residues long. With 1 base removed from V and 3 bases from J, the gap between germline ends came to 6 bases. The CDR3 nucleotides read TGTGCCAGCAGCTTAGGCGAGGACACTGAAGCTTTCTTT. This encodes CASSLGEDTEAFF. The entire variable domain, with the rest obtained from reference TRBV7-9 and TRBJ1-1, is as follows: DTGVSQNPRHKITKRGQNVTFRCDPISEHNRLYWYRQTLGQGPEFLTYFQNEAQLEKSRLLSDRFSAERPKGSFSTLEIQRTEQGDSAMYLCASSLGEDTEAFFGQGTRLTVV.

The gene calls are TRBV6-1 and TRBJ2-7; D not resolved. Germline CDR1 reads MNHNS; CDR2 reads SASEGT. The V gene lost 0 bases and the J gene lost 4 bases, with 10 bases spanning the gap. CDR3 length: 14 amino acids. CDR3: CASSEADGPYEQYF. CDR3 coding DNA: TGTGCCAGCAGTGAAGCGGACGGACCTTACGAGCAGTACTTC.

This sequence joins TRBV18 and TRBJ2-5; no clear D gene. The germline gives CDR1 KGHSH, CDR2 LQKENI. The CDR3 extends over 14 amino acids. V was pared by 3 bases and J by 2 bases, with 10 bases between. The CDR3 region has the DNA TGTGCCAGCTCACCGCGAGTCCCACAAGAGACCCAGTACTTC. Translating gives CASSPRVPQETQYF.

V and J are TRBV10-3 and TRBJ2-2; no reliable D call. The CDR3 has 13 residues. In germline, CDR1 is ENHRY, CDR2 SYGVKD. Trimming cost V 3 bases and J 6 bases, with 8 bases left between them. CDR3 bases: TGTGCCATCAGTGATGGCGACTCCGGGGAGCTGTTTTTT. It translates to CAISDGDSGELFF.

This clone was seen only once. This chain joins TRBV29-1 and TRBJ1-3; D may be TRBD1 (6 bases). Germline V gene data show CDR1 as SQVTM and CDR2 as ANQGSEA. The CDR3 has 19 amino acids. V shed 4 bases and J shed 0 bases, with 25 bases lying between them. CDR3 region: CSVAGTRDIGKTSGNTIYF. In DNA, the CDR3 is TGCAGCGTTGCTGGGACCCGGGACATAGGGAAAACCTCTGGAAACACCATATATTTT.

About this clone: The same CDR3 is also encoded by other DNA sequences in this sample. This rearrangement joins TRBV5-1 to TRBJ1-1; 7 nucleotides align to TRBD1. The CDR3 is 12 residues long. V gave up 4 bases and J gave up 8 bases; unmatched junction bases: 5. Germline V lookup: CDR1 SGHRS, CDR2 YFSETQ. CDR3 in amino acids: CASSPETGEAFF. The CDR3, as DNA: TGCGCCAGCAGCCCCGAGACAGGGGAAGCTTTCTTT.

The CDR3 nucleotides are TGTGCCAGCAGTCTTACCCCCGACCTTGAAAAACTGTTTTTT. Translating gives CASSLTPDLEKLFF. The chain carries TRBV28 and TRBJ1-4; unclear D gene. V lost 5 bases to trimming and J lost 7 bases, with 14 bases between them. Germline-derived CDR1 and CDR2 are MDHEN and SYDVKM. The CDR3 extends over 14 amino acids.

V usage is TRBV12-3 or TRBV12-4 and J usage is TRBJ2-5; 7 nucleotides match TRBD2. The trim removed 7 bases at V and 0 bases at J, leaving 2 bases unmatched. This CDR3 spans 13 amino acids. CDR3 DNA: TGTGCCAGCACCGGGGGGTACCAAGAGACCCAGTACTTC. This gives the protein CASTGGYQETQYF.

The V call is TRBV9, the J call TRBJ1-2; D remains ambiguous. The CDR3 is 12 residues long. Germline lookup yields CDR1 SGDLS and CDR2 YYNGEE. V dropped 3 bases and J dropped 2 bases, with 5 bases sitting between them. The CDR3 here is CASSERNYGYTF. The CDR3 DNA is TGTGCCAGCAGCGAAAGAAACTATGGCTACACCTTC.

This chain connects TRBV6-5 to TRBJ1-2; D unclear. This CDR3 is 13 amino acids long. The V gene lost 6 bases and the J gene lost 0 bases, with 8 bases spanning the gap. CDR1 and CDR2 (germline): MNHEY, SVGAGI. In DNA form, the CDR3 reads TGTGCCAGCAGGATGGACGCTAACTATGGCTACACCTTC. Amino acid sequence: CASRMDANYGYTF.

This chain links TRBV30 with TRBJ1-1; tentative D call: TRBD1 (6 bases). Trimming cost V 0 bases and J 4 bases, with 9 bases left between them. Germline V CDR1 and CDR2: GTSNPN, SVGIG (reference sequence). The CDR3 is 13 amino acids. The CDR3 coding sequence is TGTGCCTGGAGTGTTGGGGGCGTCACTGAAGCTTTCTTT. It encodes CAWSVGGVTEAFF.

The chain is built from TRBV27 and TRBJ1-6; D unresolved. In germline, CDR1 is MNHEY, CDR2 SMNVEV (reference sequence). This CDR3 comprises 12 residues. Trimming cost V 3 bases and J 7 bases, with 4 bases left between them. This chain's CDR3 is CASSFRNSPLHF. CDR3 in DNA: TGTGCCAGCAGTTTCCGGAATTCACCCCTCCACTTT.

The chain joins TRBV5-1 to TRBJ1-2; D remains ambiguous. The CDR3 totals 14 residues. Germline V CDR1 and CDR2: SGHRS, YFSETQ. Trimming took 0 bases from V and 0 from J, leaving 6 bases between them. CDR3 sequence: CASSLAGPNYGYTF. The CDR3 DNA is TGCGCCAGCAGCTTGGCGGGTCCTAACTATGGCTACACCTTC.

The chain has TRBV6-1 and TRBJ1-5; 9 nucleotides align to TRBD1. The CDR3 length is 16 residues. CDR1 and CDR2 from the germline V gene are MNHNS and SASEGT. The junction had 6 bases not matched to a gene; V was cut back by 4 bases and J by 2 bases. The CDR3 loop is CASSAFRTGGNQPQHF. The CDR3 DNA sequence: TGTGCCAGCAGTGCCTTTCGGACAGGGGGCAATCAGCCCCAGCATTTT.

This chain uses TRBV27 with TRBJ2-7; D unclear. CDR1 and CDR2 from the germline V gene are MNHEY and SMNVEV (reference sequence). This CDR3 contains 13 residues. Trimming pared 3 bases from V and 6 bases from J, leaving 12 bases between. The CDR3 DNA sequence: TGTGCCAGCAGTTTCGGGCCCTGGGGCGAGCAGTACTTC. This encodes CASSFGPWGEQYF.

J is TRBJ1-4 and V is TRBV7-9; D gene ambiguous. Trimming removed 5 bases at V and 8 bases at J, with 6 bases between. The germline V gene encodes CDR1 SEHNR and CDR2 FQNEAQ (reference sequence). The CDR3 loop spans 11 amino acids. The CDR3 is CASSEAEKLFF. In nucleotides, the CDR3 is TGTGCCAGCAGCGAGGCCGAAAAACTGTTTTTT.

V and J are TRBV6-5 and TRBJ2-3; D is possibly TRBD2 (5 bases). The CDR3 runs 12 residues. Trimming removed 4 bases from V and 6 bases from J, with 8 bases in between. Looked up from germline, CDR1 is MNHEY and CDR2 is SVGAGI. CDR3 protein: CASSFGIDTQYF. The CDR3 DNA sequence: TGTGCCAGCAGTTTCGGGATTGATACGCAGTATTTT.

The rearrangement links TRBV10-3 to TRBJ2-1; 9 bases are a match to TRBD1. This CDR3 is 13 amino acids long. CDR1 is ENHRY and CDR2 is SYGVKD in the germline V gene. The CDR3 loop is CGARDRAHNEQFF. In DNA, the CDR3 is TGTGGGGCCCGGGACAGGGCCCACAATGAGCAGTTCTTC.

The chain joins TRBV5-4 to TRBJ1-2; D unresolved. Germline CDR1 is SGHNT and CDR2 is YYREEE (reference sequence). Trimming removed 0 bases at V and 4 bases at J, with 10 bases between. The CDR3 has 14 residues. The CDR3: CASSLAAVGYGYTF. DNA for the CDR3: TGTGCCAGCAGCTTGGCTGCGGTCGGCTATGGCTACACCTTC.